The rows below give T cell receptor beta chains drawn from one sample of a study of shared clonotypes between healthy human individuals. Profiled with immunoSEQ multiplex PCR; TCRdb holds only in-frame clones, not every one. The top ten clones hold over 1.5% of a sample with around 2.1 million clones, about 93% of them seen once. The sequencing sample was made of naive CD8+ T cells from PBMCs. These TCRs come from a man aged 18 to 30 in good health. Some clones in this sample may be carry-over from other donors' samples. Both conserved end residues are part of each CDR3.

v_gene: TRBV13; CDR3aa: CASSLISGNTEAFF
v_gene: TRBV19; CDR3aa: CASSPSTSFQETQYF
v_gene: TRBV10-3; CDR3aa: CAIQGKRSGGYNEQFF
v_gene: TRBV9; CDR3aa: CASSVGGTGELFF
v_gene: TRBV28; CDR3aa: CASSYSEQFF
v_gene: TRBV27; CDR3aa: CASSFRHLQETQYF
v_gene: TRBV7-2; CDR3aa: CASSPLRRGGVGETQYF
v_gene: TRBV9; CDR3aa: CASSVTSWETQYF
v_gene: TRBV7-8; CDR3aa: CASSLEGVGAYEQYF
v_gene: TRBV11-2; CDR3aa: CASSLGTSGSRYEQYF
v_gene: TRBV27; CDR3aa: CASSFIWGPNTGELFF
v_gene: TRBV27; CDR3aa: CASSLSVLYEQYF
v_gene: TRBV7-3; CDR3aa: CASSLSSEGRDKNIQYF
v_gene: TRBV19; CDR3aa: CASSIFSVGGLQPQHF
v_gene: TRBV15; CDR3aa: CATKNFKREGTDTQYF
v_gene: TRBV15; CDR3aa: CATSRDEIEYEQYF
v_gene: TRBV27; CDR3aa: CASSLGRGQVEAFF
v_gene: TRBV11-3; CDR3aa: CASSPSGRGNEQFF
v_gene: TRBV11-2; CDR3aa: CASSLGHYEQYF
v_gene: TRBV27; CDR3aa: CASSSRDGYEKLFF
v_gene: TRBV27; CDR3aa: CASSLVGITGELFF
v_gene: TRBV29-1; CDR3aa: CSVEIGTSVSYEQYF
v_gene: TRBV11-3; CDR3aa: CASSLDGSGSYEQYF
v_gene: TRBV27; CDR3aa: CASSFSAGATGELFF
v_gene: TRBV6-5; CDR3aa: CARRQGVYGYTF
v_gene: TRBV28; CDR3aa: CASSFPGSSRETQYF
v_gene: TRBV19; CDR3aa: CASSSDGLQETQYF
v_gene: TRBV5-1; CDR3aa: CASSLGWGRPDTQYF
v_gene: TRBV7-2; CDR3aa: CASSLEDGYTEAFF
v_gene: TRBV4-2; CDR3aa: CASSQRTSGSIHEQYF
v_gene: TRBV28; CDR3aa: CASSSGQYEQYF
v_gene: TRBV19; CDR3aa: CASSPRWGQTQETQYF
v_gene: TRBV2; CDR3aa: CASSSWELGNQPQHF
v_gene: TRBV28; CDR3aa: CASSFWGGTSGRTDTQYF
v_gene: TRBV9; CDR3aa: CASSVVSMAENTGELFF
v_gene: TRBV20-1; CDR3aa: CSARDSRQFF
v_gene: TRBV27; CDR3aa: CASSLWAGVGTDTQYF
v_gene: TRBV2; CDR3aa: CASTEHSGNTGELFF
v_gene: TRBV6-6; CDR3aa: CASSSYRGDQPQHF
v_gene: TRBV5-1; CDR3aa: CASSPGTGEQFF